What follows is one T cell receptor beta chain and its context. Its antigen remains unknown. The data were obtained in a study of cytomegalovirus exposure and HLA in healthy donors. Study in general: The same platform used for the 650 to 700 first-cohort repertoires was also used for the 120 or so validation repertoires, as a later analysis reported.

The CDR3 has 15 residues. V lost 0 bases and J 4 bases, leaving 12 bases between the germline ends. Germline loops: CDR1 SGDLS, CDR2 YYNGEE. Study-level findings and limits: One later analysis, an examination of the 100 to 150 validation repertoires, found that first-cohort TCR clusters tended to co-occur in them. Among TCR beta chains, those listed as cytomegalovirus-associated numbered around 180.

Data came from immunoSEQ multiplex PCR; TCRdb stores just in-frame clones and leaves some out. The table records under 150,000 clones, roughly 90% of them present only once. The sequenced material came from PBMCs. The rearrangement joins TRBV9 to TRBJ2-3, with D perhaps matching TRBD2 (6 bases). This TCR was recovered from a woman under 30 in good health and CMV-seronegative. The CDR3 coding sequence is TGTGCCAGCAGCGTAGCGGGGGATCACGCAGATACGCAGTATTTT. This translates into CASSVAGDHADTQYF.